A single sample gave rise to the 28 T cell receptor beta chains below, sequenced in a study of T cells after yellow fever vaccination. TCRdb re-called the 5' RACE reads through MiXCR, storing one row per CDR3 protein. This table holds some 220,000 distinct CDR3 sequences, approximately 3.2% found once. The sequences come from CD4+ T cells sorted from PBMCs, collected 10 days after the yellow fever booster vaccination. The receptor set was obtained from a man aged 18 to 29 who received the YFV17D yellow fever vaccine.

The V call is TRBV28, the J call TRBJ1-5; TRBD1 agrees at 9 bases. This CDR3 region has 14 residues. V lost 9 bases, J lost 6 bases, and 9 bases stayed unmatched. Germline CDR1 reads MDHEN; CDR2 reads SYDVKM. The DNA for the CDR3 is TGTGCCAGTAAATCCGGGACAGGGAGTCAGCCCCAGCATTTT. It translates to CASKSGTGSQPQHF.

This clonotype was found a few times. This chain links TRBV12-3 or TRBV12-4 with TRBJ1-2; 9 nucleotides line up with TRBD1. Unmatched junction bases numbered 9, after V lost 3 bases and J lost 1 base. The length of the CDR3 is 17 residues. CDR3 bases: TGTGCCAGCAGTTTGGACAGGGGCGCTACGATTAACTATGGCTACACCTTC. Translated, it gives CASSLDRGATINYGYTF.

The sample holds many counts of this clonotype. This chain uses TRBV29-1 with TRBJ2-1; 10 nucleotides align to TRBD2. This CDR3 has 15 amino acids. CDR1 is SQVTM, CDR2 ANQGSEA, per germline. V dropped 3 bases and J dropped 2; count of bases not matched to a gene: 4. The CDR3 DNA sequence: TGCAGCGTTGAGGAGAGCGGGAGGGCCTACAATGAGCAGTTCTTC. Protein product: CSVEESGRAYNEQFF.

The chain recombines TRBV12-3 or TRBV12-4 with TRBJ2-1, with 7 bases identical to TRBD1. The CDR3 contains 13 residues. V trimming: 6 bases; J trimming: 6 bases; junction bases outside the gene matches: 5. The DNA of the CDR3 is TGTGCCAGCAGACCCGGGACAGTCAATGAGCAGTTCTTC. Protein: CASRPGTVNEQFF.

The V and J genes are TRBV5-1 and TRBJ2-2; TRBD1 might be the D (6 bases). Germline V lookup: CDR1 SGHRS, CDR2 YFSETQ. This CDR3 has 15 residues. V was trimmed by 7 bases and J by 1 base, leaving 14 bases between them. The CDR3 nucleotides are TGCGCCAGCCATCAAAAGGGGGAGAACACCGGGGAGCTGTTTTTT. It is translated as CASHQKGENTGELFF.

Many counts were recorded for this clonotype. The CDR3 DNA reads TGCGCCAGCAGCTTGGTGACAGGGGAGAATTCACCCCTCCACTTT. Its protein is CASSLVTGENSPLHF. This chain connects TRBV5-1 to TRBJ1-6, with 8 bases matching TRBD1. Germline loops: CDR1 SGHRS, CDR2 YFSETQ. The V segment lost 0 bases and the J segment 7 bases; nucleotides outside the gene matches: 3. This CDR3 comprises 15 residues.

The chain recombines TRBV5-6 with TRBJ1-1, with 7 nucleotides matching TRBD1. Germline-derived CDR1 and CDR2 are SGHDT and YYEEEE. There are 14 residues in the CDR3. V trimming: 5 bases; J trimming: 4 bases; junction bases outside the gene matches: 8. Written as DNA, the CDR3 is TGTGCCAGCAGGGATGACAGGGAGAGCACTGAAGCTTTCTTT. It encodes CASRDDRESTEAFF.

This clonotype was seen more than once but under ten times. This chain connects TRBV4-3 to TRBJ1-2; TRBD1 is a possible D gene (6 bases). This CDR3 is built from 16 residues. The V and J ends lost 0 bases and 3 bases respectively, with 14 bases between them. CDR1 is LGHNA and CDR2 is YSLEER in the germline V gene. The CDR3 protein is CASSQETGPMHYGYTF. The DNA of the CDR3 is TGCGCCAGCAGCCAAGAGACAGGCCCTATGCACTATGGCTACACCTTC.

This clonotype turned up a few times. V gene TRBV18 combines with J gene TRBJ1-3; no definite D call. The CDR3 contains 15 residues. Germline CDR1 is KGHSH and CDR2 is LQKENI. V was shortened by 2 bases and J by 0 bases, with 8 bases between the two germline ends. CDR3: CASSPARGSGNTIYF. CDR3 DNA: TGTGCCAGCTCACCAGCCCGGGGCTCTGGAAACACCATATATTTT. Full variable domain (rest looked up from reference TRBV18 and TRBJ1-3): NAGVMQNPRHLVRRRGQEARLRCSPMKGHSHVYWYRQLPEEGLKFMVYLQKENIIDESGMPKERFSAEFPKEGPSILRIQQVVRGDSAAYFCASSPARGSGNTIYFGEGSWLTVV.

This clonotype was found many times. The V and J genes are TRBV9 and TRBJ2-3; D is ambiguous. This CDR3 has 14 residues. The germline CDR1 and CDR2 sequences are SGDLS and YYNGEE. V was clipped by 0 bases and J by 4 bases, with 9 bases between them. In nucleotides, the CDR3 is TGTGCCAGCAGCGTAGCGGCCAGCCCAGATACGCAGTATTTT. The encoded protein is CASSVAASPDTQYF.

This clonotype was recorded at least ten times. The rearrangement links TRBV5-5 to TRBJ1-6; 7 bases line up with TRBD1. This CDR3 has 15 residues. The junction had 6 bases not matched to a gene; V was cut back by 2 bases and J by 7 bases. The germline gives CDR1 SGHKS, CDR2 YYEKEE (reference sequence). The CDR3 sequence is CASSLPGQLNSPLHF. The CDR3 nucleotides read TGTGCCAGCAGCTTACCGGGACAGCTAAATTCACCCCTCCACTTT.

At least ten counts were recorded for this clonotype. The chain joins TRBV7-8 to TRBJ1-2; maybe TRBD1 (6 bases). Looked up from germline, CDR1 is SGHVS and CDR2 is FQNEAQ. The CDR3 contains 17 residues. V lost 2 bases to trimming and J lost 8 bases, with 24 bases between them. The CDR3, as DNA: TGTGCCAGCAGCTTATGGGCGGGCGGGGGCGCCCCCAGCGGCTACACCTTC. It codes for CASSLWAGGGAPSGYTF.

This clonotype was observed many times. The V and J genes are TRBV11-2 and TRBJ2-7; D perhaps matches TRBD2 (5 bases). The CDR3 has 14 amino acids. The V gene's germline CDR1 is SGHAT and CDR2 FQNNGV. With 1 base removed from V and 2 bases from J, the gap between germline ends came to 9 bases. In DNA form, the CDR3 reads TGTGCCAGCAGCTTAGGAGGGAAGCCCTACGAGCAGTACGTC. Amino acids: CASSLGGKPYEQYV.

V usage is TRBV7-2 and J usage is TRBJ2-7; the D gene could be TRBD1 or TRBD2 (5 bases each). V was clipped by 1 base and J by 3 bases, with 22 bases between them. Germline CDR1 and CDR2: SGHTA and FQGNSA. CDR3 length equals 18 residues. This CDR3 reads CASSLVPQGTGTFYEQYF. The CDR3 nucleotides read TGTGCCAGCAGCTTAGTCCCCCAGGGTACGGGGACCTTCTACGAGCAGTACTTC.

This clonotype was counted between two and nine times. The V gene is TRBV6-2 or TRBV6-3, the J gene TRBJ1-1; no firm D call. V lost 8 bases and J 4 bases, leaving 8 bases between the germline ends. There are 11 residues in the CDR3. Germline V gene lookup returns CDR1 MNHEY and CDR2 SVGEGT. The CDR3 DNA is TGTGCCAGCCAAAGTTTCACTGAAGCTTTCTTT. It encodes CASQSFTEAFF.

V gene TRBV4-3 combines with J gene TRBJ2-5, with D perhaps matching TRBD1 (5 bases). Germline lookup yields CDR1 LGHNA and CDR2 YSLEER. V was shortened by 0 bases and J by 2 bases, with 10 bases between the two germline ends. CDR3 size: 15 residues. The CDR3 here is CASSQEFAGQETQYF. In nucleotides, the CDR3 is TGCGCCAGCAGCCAAGAGTTCGCAGGGCAAGAGACCCAGTACTTC.

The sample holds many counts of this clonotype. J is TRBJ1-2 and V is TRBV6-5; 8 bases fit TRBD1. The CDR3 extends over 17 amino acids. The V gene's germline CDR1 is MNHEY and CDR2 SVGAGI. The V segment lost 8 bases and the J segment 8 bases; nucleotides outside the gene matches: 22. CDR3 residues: CASRDSYWTGKMAGYTF. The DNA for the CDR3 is TGTGCCAGCCGAGATTCGTATTGGACAGGGAAGATGGCCGGCTACACCTTC.

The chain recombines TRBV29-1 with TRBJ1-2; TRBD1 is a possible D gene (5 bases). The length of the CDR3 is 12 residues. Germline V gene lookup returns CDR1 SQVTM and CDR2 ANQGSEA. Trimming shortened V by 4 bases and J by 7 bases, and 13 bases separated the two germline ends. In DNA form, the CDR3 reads TGCAGCGTTGCCAGGGAACGGGGTGGCTACACCTTC. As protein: CSVARERGGYTF.

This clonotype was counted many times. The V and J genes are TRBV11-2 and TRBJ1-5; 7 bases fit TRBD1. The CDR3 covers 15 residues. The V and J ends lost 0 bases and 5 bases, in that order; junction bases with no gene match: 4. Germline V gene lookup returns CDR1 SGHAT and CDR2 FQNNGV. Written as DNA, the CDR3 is TGTGCCAGCAGCTTAGACGCGGGACAGCATCAGCCCCAGCATTTT. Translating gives CASSLDAGQHQPQHF.

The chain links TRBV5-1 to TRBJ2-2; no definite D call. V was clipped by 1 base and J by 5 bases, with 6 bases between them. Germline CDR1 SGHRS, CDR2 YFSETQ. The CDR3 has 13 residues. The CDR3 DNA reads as TGCGCCAGCAGCTTGATTTTAACCGGGGAGCTGTTTTTT. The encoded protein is CASSLILTGELFF. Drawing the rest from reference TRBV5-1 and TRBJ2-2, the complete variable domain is KAGVTQTPRYLIKTRGQQVTLSCSPISGHRSVSWYQQTPGQGLQFLFEYFSETQRNKGNFPGRFSGRQFSNSRSEMNVSTLELGDSALYLCASSLILTGELFFGEGSRLTVL.

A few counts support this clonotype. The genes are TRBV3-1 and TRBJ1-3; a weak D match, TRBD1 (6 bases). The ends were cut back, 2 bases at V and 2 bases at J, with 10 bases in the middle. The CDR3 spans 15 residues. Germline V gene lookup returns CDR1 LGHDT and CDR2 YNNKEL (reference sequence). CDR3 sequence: CASSQIGGTGNTIYF. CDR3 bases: TGTGCCAGCAGCCAAATCGGGGGCACTGGAAACACCATATATTTT. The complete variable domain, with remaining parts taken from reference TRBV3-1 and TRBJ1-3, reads DTAVSQTPKYLVTQMGNDKSIKCEQNLGHDTMYWYKQDSKKFLKIMFSYNNKELIINETVPNRFSPKSPDKAHLNLHINSLELGDSAVYFCASSQIGGTGNTIYFGEGSWLTVV.

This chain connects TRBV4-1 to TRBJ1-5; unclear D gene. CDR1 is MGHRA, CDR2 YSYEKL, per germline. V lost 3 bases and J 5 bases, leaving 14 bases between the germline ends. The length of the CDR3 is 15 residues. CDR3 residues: CASSHFMVEDQPQHF. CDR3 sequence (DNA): TGCGCCAGCAGCCACTTCATGGTAGAGGATCAGCCCCAGCATTTT.

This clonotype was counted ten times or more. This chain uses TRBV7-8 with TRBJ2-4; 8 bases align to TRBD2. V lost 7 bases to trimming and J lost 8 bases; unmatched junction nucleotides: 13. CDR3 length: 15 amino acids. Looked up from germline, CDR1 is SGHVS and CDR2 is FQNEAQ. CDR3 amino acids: CASKPGGQGSDIQYF. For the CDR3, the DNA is TGTGCCAGCAAACCGGGGGGGCAGGGATCGGACATTCAGTACTTC. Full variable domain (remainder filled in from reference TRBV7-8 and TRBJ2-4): GAGVSQSPRYKVAKRGQDVALRCDPISGHVSLFWYQQALGQGPEFLTYFQNEAQLDKSGLPSDRFFAERPEGSVSTLKIQRTQQEDSAVYLCASKPGGQGSDIQYFGAGTRLSVL.

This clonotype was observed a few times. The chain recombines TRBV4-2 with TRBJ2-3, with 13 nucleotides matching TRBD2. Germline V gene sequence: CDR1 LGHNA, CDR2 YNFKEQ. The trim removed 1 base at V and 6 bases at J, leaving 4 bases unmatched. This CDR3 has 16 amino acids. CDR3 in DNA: TGTGCCAGCAGCCAAGGGGGGACTAGCGGGGTTGATACGCAGTATTTT. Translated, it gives CASSQGGTSGVDTQYF.

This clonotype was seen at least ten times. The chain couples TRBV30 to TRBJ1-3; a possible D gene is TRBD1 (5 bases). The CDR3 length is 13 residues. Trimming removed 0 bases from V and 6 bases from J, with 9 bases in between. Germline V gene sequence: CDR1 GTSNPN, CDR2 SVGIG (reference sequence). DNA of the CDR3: TGTGCCTGGAGTGTAGGGGCGGCAAACACCATATATTTT. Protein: CAWSVGAANTIYF.

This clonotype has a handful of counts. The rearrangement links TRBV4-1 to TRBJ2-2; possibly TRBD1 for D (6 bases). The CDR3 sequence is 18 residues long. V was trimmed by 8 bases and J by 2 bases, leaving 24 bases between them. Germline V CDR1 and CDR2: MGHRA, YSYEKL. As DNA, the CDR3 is TGCGCCAGCGACCCTCGGTATCCTACGACAGGCAACACCGGGGAGCTGTTTTTT. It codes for CASDPRYPTTGNTGELFF.

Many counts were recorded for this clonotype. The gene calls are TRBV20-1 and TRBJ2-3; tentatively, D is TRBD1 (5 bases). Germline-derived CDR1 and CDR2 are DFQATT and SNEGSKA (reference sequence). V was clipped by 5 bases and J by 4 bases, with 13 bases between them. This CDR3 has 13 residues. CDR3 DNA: TGCAGTGCTCCAGACAGTTGGGCAGATACGCAGTATTTT. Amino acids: CSAPDSWADTQYF.

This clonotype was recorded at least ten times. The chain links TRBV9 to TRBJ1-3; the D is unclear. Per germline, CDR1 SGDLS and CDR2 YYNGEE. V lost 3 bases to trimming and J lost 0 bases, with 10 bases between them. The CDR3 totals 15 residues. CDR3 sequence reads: CASSARSGSGNTIYF. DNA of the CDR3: TGTGCCAGCAGCGCCCGCTCGGGCTCTGGAAACACCATATATTTT.